The 8 T cell receptor beta chains listed next were all sequenced from one sample in a study of metastatic and nonmetastatic thyroid tumors. Thyroid surgery took place with no prior treatment in any patient. MiXCR re-clonotyped the PCR reads for TCRdb. The sample has over 30,000 clones, over 20% seen once. Sequencing was performed on tumor tissue. The receptors stem from a male donor with papillary thyroid cancer or a benign thyroid nodule (not recorded which). Some clones in this sample may be carry-over from other donors' samples.

This clone was detected a few times. At one boundary the junction diverges from the germline segment, which might be a read error. This chain joins TRBV6-6 and TRBJ1-2; D unclear. The CDR3 contains 12 residues. In germline, CDR1 is MNHNY, CDR2 SVGAGI (reference sequence). CDR3 in DNA: TGTGCCAGCATTTACTCGACGGACCGCTACACCTTC. This sequence encodes CASIYSTDRYTF.

This chain joins TRBV6-6 and TRBJ2-3; 7 positions agree with TRBD1. Looked up from germline, CDR1 is MNHNY and CDR2 is SVGAGI (reference sequence). The CDR3 spans 15 residues. Trimming at V came to 0 bases and at J to 2 bases, leaving 2 bases not matched to a gene. Here the CDR3 DNA reads TGTGCCAGCAGTTACTCGAGGGGGCCCACAGATACGCAGTATTTT. Encoded protein: CASSYSRGPTDTQYF.

Concerning this clone itself: An end of the junction differs from the germline gene, which may be a read error. V is TRBV15 and J is TRBJ1-2; D possibly corresponds to TRBD1 (5 bases). The CDR3 length is 14 residues. Germline V gene data show CDR1 as LNHNV and CDR2 as YYDKDF (reference sequence). In nucleotides, the CDR3 is TGTGCCACCAGCAGAGGATTGAGGGGCGGTGGCTACAACTTC. Translation gives CATSRGLRGGGYNF.

This clone was counted many times. The V gene is TRBV19, the J gene TRBJ2-7; 8 nucleotides line up with TRBD1. Looked up from germline, CDR1 is LNHDA and CDR2 is SQIVND (reference sequence). The CDR3 totals 16 residues. V lost 5 bases to trimming and J lost 4 bases; unmatched junction nucleotides: 13. CDR3 DNA sequence: TGTGCCAGTAGTCATCGAGGACGGGACAGGCCTTACGAGCAGTACTTC. It specifies CASSHRGRDRPYEQYF.

In this sample, this clone turned up once. This chain uses TRBV4-1 with TRBJ1-4; possible D gene TRBD1, 6 bases. CDR1 is MGHRA, CDR2 YSYEKL, per germline. Trimming shortened V by 6 bases and J by 3 bases, and 17 bases separated the two germline ends. The CDR3 covers 16 residues. CDR3 coding DNA: TGCGCCAGCAGTCCCATTGGACAGTTCGCTAATGAAAAACTGTTTTTT. It is translated as CASSPIGQFANEKLFF.

This clone was found many times. The gene calls are TRBV18 and TRBJ2-7; D is perhaps TRBD2 (6 bases). The CDR3 covers 14 residues. V was cut by 3 bases and J by 5 bases, with 14 bases left in between. Germline-derived CDR1 and CDR2 are KGHSH and LQKENI. The CDR3, as DNA: TGTGCCAGCTCACCGGGCGGGAATCGCGACGAGCAGTACTTC. Amino acids: CASSPGGNRDEQYF.

The DNA of the CDR3 is TGCAGTGCTAGTGGCGTTGGAGAAGAGACCCAGTACTTC. This encodes CSASGVGEETQYF. The rearrangement uses TRBV20-1 and TRBJ2-5; no reliable D call. Germline CDR1 DFQATT, CDR2 SNEGSKA (reference sequence). The CDR3 has 13 residues. Trimming took 3 bases from V and 3 from J, leaving 11 bases between them.

This clone has at least ten counts. The rearrangement links TRBV4-1 to TRBJ2-7, with a weak D call TRBD2 (6 bases). Germline CDR1 is MGHRA and CDR2 is YSYEKL. The length of the CDR3 is 15 residues. The ends were cut back, 3 bases at V and 4 bases at J, with 16 bases in the middle. CDR3: CASSHFGDSGYEQYF. The CDR3 DNA follows: TGCGCCAGCAGCCACTTCGGGGACTCTGGTTACGAGCAGTACTTC.